This T cell receptor beta chain was identified during a study of Graves' ophthalmopathy and Graves' hyperthyroidism. Details on this clonotype: Its target is unknown. This likely comes from a read error, as the CDR3 has no conserved phenylalanine or tryptophan at its end.

Germline V gives CDR1 MNHEY, CDR2 SVGAGI. The CDR3 extends over 15 amino acids. V gave up 2 bases and J gave up 3 bases, with 11 bases separating them. Using RNA transcripts, the TCR beta CDR3 regions were amplified. First-round RT-PCR with HTBI primers preceded a second-round multiplex PCR. Each CDR3 protein gets one entry after TCRdb re-called the multiplex PCR reads with MiXCR. In the table there are 600,000 to 950,000 distinct CDR3 sequences, roughly 40% of which are singletons. Study results and limitations: Ophthalmopathy progression prediction by the model yielded a sensitivity of more than 60% and a specificity of approximately 77%. Thyroid clonotypes that were expanded above 0.001 frequency mostly also appeared in blood.

The rearrangement joins TRBV6-5 to TRBJ1-5, with D perhaps matching TRBD1 (5 bases). Sequencing input: peripheral blood. This receptor was taken from an adult man with Graves' ophthalmopathy. This CDR3 reads CASSYSTGHNQPQHS. In DNA, the CDR3 is TGTGCCAGCAGTTACAGCACAGGCCACAATCAGCCCCAGCATTCT.